One sample yielded the 17 T cell receptor beta chains listed below, sequenced in a study of cytomegalovirus exposure and HLA in healthy donors. The PCR was carried out with 60 Vbeta primers and 13 Jbeta primers. Method: immunoSEQ multiplex PCR; TCRdb's copy keeps in-frame clones and lacks some. This sample contains some 180,000 clones. The source material was PBMCs. The receptors were gathered from a young man in good health and CMV-seronegative.

This sequence joins TRBV19 and TRBJ2-6; weak D call: TRBD1 (6 bases). Trimming pared 8 bases from V and 0 bases from J, leaving 14 bases between. Per the germline V gene, CDR1 is LNHDA and CDR2 is SQIVND (reference sequence). CDR3 length equals 16 residues. CDR3 DNA sequence: TGTGCCAGTGGTGGGACATTATACTCTGGGGCCAACGTCCTGACTTTC. Encoded protein: CASGGTLYSGANVLTF. The variable domain in full, completed from reference TRBV19 and TRBJ2-6, reads DGGITQSPKYLFRKEGQNVTLSCEQNLNHDAMYWYRQDPGQGLRLIYYSQIVNDFQKGDIAEGYSVSREKKESFPLTVTSAQKNPTAFYLCASGGTLYSGANVLTFGAGSRLTVL.

The chain links TRBV2 to TRBJ1-2; TRBD1 matches at 8 bases. V lost 6 bases to trimming and J lost 1 base; unmatched junction nucleotides: 19. The CDR3 consists of 19 residues. Germline loops: CDR1 SNHLY, CDR2 FYNNEI. CDR3 amino acids: CASSGKTGVRTLLNYGYTF. The CDR3 DNA is TGTGCCAGCAGCGGAAAGACAGGGGTCCGAACACTCCTTAACTATGGCTACACCTTC.

The chain is built from TRBV7-2 and TRBJ2-7; D is unresolved. Germline lookup yields CDR1 SGHTA and CDR2 FQGNSA. The germline V and J ends were trimmed by 4 bases and 4 bases, with 11 bases remaining between them. This CDR3 has 13 amino acids. The CDR3 loop reads CASSSPKQYEQYF. CDR3 nucleotides: TGTGCCAGCAGCTCCCCGAAACAATACGAGCAGTACTTC.

V and J are TRBV5-6 and TRBJ2-7; 10 nucleotides align to TRBD2. V shed 0 bases and J 3 bases; nucleotides not matched to a gene: 3. The CDR3 is 15 residues long. CDR1 is SGHDT, CDR2 YYEEEE, per germline. The CDR3 nucleotides read TGTGCCAGCAGCTTGGCCCCTAGCGGGAGCTACGAGCAGTACTTC. Translation: CASSLAPSGSYEQYF. Full variable domain (outside the CDR3, taken from reference TRBV5-6 and TRBJ2-7): DAGVTQSPTHLIKTRGQQVTLRCSPKSGHDTVSWYQQALGQGPQFIFQYYEEEERQRGNFPDRFSGHQFPNYSSELNVNALLLGDSALYLCASSLAPSGSYEQYFGPGTRLTVT.

The chain joins TRBV19 to TRBJ2-7, with D perhaps TRBD1 (6 bases). V lost 3 bases to trimming and J lost 7 bases, with 19 bases between them. The CDR3 consists of 15 residues. The germline V gene has CDR1 LNHDA and CDR2 SQIVND (reference sequence). CDR3 residues: CASSITRGPRGEQYF. The CDR3 nucleotides read TGTGCCAGTAGTATCACCAGGGGCCCGAGAGGTGAGCAGTACTTC.

V usage is TRBV11-3 and J usage is TRBJ1-3; 10 nucleotides line up with TRBD1. V dropped 6 bases and J dropped 1; count of bases not matched to a gene: 3. Germline assignment: CDR1 SGHNT and CDR2 YENEEA. There are 15 residues in the CDR3. The CDR3 DNA reads as TGTGCCAGCAGTCCGGGACAGGGGTCTGGAAACACCATATATTTT. Protein: CASSPGQGSGNTIYF. Looking up the rest from reference TRBV11-3 and TRBJ1-3 gives the full variable domain: EAGVVQSPRYKIIEKKQPVAFWCNPISGHNTLYWYLQNLGQGPELLIRYENEEAVDDSQLPKDRFSAERLKGVDSTLKIQPAELGDSAVYLCASSPGQGSGNTIYFGEGSWLTVV.

The rearrangement links TRBV4-2 to TRBJ2-7, with a weak D call TRBD2 (5 bases). Germline lookup yields CDR1 LGHNA and CDR2 YNFKEQ. Between the trimmed V and J ends, which lost 3 bases and 5 bases, there was a span of 23 bases. This CDR3 has 17 amino acids. CDR3 sequence reads: CASSHSDGRGSFDEQYF. The CDR3 DNA sequence: TGTGCCAGCAGCCACTCGGACGGTAGAGGGAGTTTCGACGAGCAGTACTTC.

V and J are TRBV10-2 and TRBJ1-1, with TRBD1 as a possible D gene (5 bases). The germline CDR1 and CDR2 sequences are WSHSY and SAAADI. Trimming removed 9 bases at V and 2 bases at J, with 16 bases between. The CDR3 spans 14 residues. CDR3 loop: CASKKGDSNTEAFF. CDR3 DNA: TGCGCCAGTAAGAAAGGAGACAGTAACACTGAAGCTTTCTTT.

The chain employs TRBV19 and TRBJ1-2; tentatively, D is TRBD1 (6 bases). This CDR3 is built from 15 residues. Looked up from germline, CDR1 is LNHDA and CDR2 is SQIVND (reference sequence). V dropped 6 bases and J dropped 3 bases, with 17 bases sitting between them. Here the CDR3 DNA reads TGTGCCAGTAGCCCCCGGACAGTTGCGCACTATGGCTACACCTTC. Its protein is CASSPRTVAHYGYTF. Full variable domain (outside the CDR3, taken from reference TRBV19 and TRBJ1-2): DGGITQSPKYLFRKEGQNVTLSCEQNLNHDAMYWYRQDPGQGLRLIYYSQIVNDFQKGDIAEGYSVSREKKESFPLTVTSAQKNPTAFYLCASSPRTVAHYGYTFGSGTRLTVV.

V usage is TRBV27 and J usage is TRBJ1-2; 7 bases are shared with TRBD1. V shed 5 bases and J 6 bases; nucleotides not matched to a gene: 9. The CDR3 runs 14 residues. CDR1 MNHEY and CDR2 SMNVEV come from the germline V gene (reference sequence). The CDR3 DNA is TGTGCCAGCAGTATCCTGAGACAGGGCCATGGCTACACCTTC. Translated: CASSILRQGHGYTF.

The chain combines TRBV18 with TRBJ2-3; D might be TRBD1 (6 bases). CDR3 length: 16 residues. Trimming left V 1 base short and J 0 bases short, with 11 bases between. Per germline, CDR1 KGHSH and CDR2 LQKENI. The CDR3 DNA reads as TGTGCCAGCTCACCACTGGGACACATGAGCACAGATACGCAGTATTTT. Translating gives CASSPLGHMSTDTQYF. The entire variable domain, with the rest obtained from reference TRBV18 and TRBJ2-3, is as follows: NAGVMQNPRHLVRRRGQEARLRCSPMKGHSHVYWYRQLPEEGLKFMVYLQKENIIDESGMPKERFSAEFPKEGPSILRIQQVVRGDSAAYFCASSPLGHMSTDTQYFGPGTRLTVL.

The chain carries TRBV7-9 and TRBJ1-6; 10 nucleotides match TRBD1. Germline assignment: CDR1 SEHNR and CDR2 FQNEAQ (reference sequence). The CDR3 spans 17 residues. The junction had 7 bases not matched to a gene; V was cut back by 1 base and J by 7 bases. The CDR3 loop is CASSLGQGQGNNSPLHF. In DNA form, the CDR3 reads TGTGCCAGCAGCTTAGGTCAGGGACAGGGGAACAATTCACCCCTCCACTTT.

The rearrangement uses TRBV5-6 and TRBJ2-3; the D gene is possibly TRBD1 (6 bases). The length of the CDR3 is 16 residues. From germline, CDR1 is SGHDT and CDR2 YYEEEE. Trimming left V 0 bases short and J 4 bases short, with 15 bases between. The CDR3 region is CASSLDPGEIADTQYF. The CDR3 region has the DNA TGTGCCAGCAGCTTGGATCCAGGGGAAATCGCAGATACGCAGTATTTT.

This chain joins TRBV10-3 and TRBJ2-3; TRBD2 agrees at 7 bases. Germline lookup yields CDR1 ENHRY and CDR2 SYGVKD. Unmatched junction bases numbered 8, after V lost 6 bases and J lost 2 bases. The length of the CDR3 is 15 residues. The CDR3 DNA is TGTGCCATCAGAGGCGGGACTACCACCACAGATACGCAGTATTTT. Translation gives CAIRGGTTTTDTQYF.

The J gene is TRBJ1-2, the V gene TRBV5-1; the match to TRBD1 covers 8 bases. The CDR3 loop spans 13 amino acids. In germline, CDR1 is SGHRS, CDR2 YFSETQ. V was clipped by 6 bases and J by 8 bases; unmatched bases: 9. The DNA of the CDR3 is TGCGCCAGCACCTCAGGGGGCGAAGGCGGCTACACCTTC. Amino acids: CASTSGGEGGYTF.

The rearrangement uses TRBV27 and TRBJ1-5; TRBD1 is a possible D gene (5 bases). V was cut by 2 bases and J by 0 bases, with 23 bases left in between. The length of the CDR3 is 20 residues. Germline V CDR1 and CDR2: MNHEY, SMNVEV (reference sequence). The CDR3 coding sequence is TGTGCCAGCAGTTTAGGGGCGAAAATGTACAGCGACCATAGCAATCAGCCCCAGCATTTT. Its translation is CASSLGAKMYSDHSNQPQHF.

This rearrangement joins TRBV9 to TRBJ1-4; D not certain. V lost 4 bases, J lost 3 bases, and 10 bases lay in between. Germline CDR1 reads SGDLS; CDR2 reads YYNGEE. The CDR3 covers 14 residues. This CDR3 is CASSPRGANEKLFF. CDR3 bases: TGTGCCAGCAGCCCCCGCGGAGCTAATGAAAAACTGTTTTTT.